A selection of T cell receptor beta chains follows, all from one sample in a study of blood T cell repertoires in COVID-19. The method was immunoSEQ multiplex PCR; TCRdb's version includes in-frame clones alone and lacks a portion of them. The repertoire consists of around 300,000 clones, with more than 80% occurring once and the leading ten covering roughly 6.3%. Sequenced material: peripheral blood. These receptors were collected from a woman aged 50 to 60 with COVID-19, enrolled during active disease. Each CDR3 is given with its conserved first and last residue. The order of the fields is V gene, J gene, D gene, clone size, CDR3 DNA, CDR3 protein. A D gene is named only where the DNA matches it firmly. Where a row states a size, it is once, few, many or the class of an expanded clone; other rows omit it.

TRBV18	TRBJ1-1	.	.	TGTGCCAGCTCACCTCAGGGAACGGAGTACACTGAAGCTTTCTTT	CASSPQGTEYTEAFF
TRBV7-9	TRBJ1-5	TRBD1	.	TGTGCCAGCAGCTTAGAAGGGGGCGGGGGCAATCAGCCCCAGCATTTT	CASSLEGGGGNQPQHF
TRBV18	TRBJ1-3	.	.	TGTGCCAGCTCACCACCGAACAGGGTGAGGAACACCATATATTTT	CASSPPNRVRNTIYF
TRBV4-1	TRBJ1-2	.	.	TGCGCCAGCAGCCAAGGCCCTAGACAGTCCGGGAACTATGGCTACACCTTC	CASSQGPRQSGNYGYTF
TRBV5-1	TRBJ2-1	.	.	TGCGCCAGCAGCGGGGCCATTCTGGATGAGCAGTTCTTC	CASSGAILDEQFF
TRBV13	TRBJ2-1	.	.	TGTGCCAGCAGGCCCTCGGGAGTATCCTACAATGAGCAGTTCTTC	CASRPSGVSYNEQFF
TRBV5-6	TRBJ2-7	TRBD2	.	TGTGCCAGCAGCTTGGTTGGCGGGAGCCACTACGAGCAGTACTTC	CASSLVGGSHYEQYF
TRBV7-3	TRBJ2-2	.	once	TGTGCCAGCAGCTCCAGGGCCGCAGGGGAGCTGTTTTTT	CASSSRAAGELFF
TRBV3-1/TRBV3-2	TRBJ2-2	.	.	TGTGCCAGCAGCCAACTCGCCGGGGAGCTGTTTTTT	CASSQLAGELFF
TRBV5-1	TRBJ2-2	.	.	TGCGCCAGCAGACGGACCGGGACACCCAACACCGGGGAGCTGTTTTTT	CASRRTGTPNTGELFF
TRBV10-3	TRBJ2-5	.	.	TGTGCCATCAGTGAGTCAGCGGGCGAGTACCAAGAGACCCAGTACTTC	CAISESAGEYQETQYF
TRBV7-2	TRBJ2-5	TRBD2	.	TGTGCCAGCAGCTTAGCGGCGGGAGTAGGAGAGACCCAGTACTTC	CASSLAAGVGETQYF
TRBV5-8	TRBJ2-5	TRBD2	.	TGTGCCAGCAGCTTGGGACTAGCGGTAAAAGGCCAAGAGACCCAGTACTTC	CASSLGLAVKGQETQYF
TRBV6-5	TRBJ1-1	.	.	TGTGCCAGCACCTCAGGCGGAGGGCTAGCTTTCTTT	CASTSGGGLAFF
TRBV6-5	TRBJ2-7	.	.	TGTGCCAGCAGTTACTTCCGAGGAAGTGGGGAGCAGTACTTC	CASSYFRGSGEQYF
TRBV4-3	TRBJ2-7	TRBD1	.	TGCGCCAGCAGTCCGGACAGGTCATCCTACGAGCAGTACTTC	CASSPDRSSYEQYF
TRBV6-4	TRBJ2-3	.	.	TGTGCCAGCAGTTGGGGAGGGGGGGCCACAGATACGCAGTATTTT	CASSWGGGATDTQYF
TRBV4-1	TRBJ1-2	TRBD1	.	TGCGCCAGCAGCCAAGGGGACAGCAACTCTAACTATGGCTACACCTTC	CASSQGDSNSNYGYTF
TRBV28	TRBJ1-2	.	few	TGTGCCAGCAGTAAGTCAGGCGGCTACACCTTC	CASSKSGGYTF
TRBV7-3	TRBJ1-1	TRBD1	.	TGTGCCAGCAGCTTTACAGGGGCCATGAACACTGAAGCTTTCTTT	CASSFTGAMNTEAFF
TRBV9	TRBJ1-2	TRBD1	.	TGTGCCAGCAGCCCTAGGAACAGGGGGCAGGTTGGCTACACCTTC	CASSPRNRGQVGYTF
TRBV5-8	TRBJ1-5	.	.	TGTGCCAGCAGCCCCCAGGAGGGCAATCAGCCCCAGCATTTT	CASSPQEGNQPQHF
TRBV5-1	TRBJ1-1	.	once	TGCGCCAGCAGCCCAACAGGGTCTGGAGGTACTGAAGCTTTCTTT	CASSPTGSGGTEAFF
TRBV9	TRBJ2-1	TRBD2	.	TGTGCCAGCAGCGAAACCTCCGGGACTAGCGGGAACTACAATGAGCAGTTCTTC	CASSETSGTSGNYNEQFF
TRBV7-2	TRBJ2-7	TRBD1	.	TGTGCCAGCAGCACGGGACAGAAGTCCTACGAGCAGTACTTC	CASSTGQKSYEQYF
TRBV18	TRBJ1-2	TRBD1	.	TGTGCCAGCTCACTCCCGGGACAGGCGGTTCGGAACTATGGCTACACCTTC	CASSLPGQAVRNYGYTF
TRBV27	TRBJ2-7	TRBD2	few	TGTGCCAGCAGCCTCGCCGTCCCGGGACTAGCGGGACGCTACGAGCAGTACTTC	CASSLAVPGLAGRYEQYF
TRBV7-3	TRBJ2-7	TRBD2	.	TGTGCCAGCAGCTTAACGTCGGCTAGCGGAACCTACGAGCAGTACTTC	CASSLTSASGTYEQYF
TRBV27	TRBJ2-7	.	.	TGTGCCAGCAGTCGCAGTTCGGTAGGAGACTCCTACGAGCAGTACTTC	CASSRSSVGDSYEQYF
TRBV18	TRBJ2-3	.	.	TGTGCCAGCTCACCACCGGCAGGGAGCACAGATACGCAGTATTTT	CASSPPAGSTDTQYF
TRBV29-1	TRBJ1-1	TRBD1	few	TGCAGCGTTGCCCGCGAGGGGGCTGGGACTGAAGCTTTCTTT	CSVAREGAGTEAFF
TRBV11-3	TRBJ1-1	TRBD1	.	TGTGCCAGCAGCTTGGGGGGACAGCTGAACACTGAAGCTTTCTTT	CASSLGGQLNTEAFF
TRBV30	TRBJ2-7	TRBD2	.	TGTGCCTGGAGTGTAGAGGCTAGCGGGAGTCACGAGCAGTACTTC	CAWSVEASGSHEQYF